The 9 T cell receptor beta chains presented below share a single source sample, sequenced in a study of shared clonotypes between healthy human individuals. Positively selected for CCR7, the CD45RO-negative cells used as naive CD8 cells excluded terminally differentiated effector memory CD45RA+ cells. Sequenced by immunoSEQ multiplex PCR; TCRdb stores in-frame clones only, minus some. Of about 1,900,000 clones listed, about 95% are singletons. Sequencing was done on a sample of naive CD8+ T cells sorted from blood. The receptor source for this set is a young man in good health.

CDR3 nucleotides: TGTGCCAGCAGCCACCCAACCGGGACAGGGCACAATGAGCAGTTCTTC. The encoded protein is CASSHPTGTGHNEQFF. The V call is TRBV9, the J call TRBJ2-1, with TRBD1 matching 9 bases. CDR3 length: 16 amino acids. Germline values: CDR1 SGDLS, CDR2 YYNGEE. Trimming removed 4 bases from V and 5 bases from J; junction bases left unmatched: 10.

This chain connects TRBV4-1 to TRBJ2-2; no definite D call. Germline V gene data show CDR1 as MGHRA and CDR2 as YSYEKL. The ends were cut back, 4 bases at V and 4 bases at J, with 7 bases in the middle. The length of the CDR3 is 13 residues. The CDR3 nucleotides read TGCGCCAGCAGCCCGACTTTCACCGGGGAGCTGTTTTTT. It translates to CASSPTFTGELFF.

This chain connects TRBV19 to TRBJ1-2, with 7 bases that match TRBD1. Germline CDR1 reads LNHDA; CDR2 reads SQIVND (reference sequence). This CDR3 is 17 amino acids long. V lost 0 bases, J lost 2 bases, and 9 bases stayed unmatched. The CDR3 nucleotides are TGTGCCAGTAGTATAGATCGAGAGGGGGCGGTGAACTATGGCTACACCTTC. It specifies CASSIDREGAVNYGYTF.

This chain uses TRBV7-8 with TRBJ2-7; D not certain. Trimming took off 1 base at V and 2 bases at J, with 9 bases between the two ends. Germline V gene lookup returns CDR1 SGHVS and CDR2 FQNEAQ. This CDR3 comprises 14 residues. CDR3 DNA sequence: TGTGCCAGCAGCTTAGGACCCTCGGCCTACGAGCAGTACTTC. Encoded protein: CASSLGPSAYEQYF.

The chain has TRBV13 and TRBJ1-4; no definite D call. V was trimmed by 0 bases and J by 6 bases, leaving 11 bases between them. CDR1 is PRHDT, CDR2 FYEKMQ, per germline (reference sequence). The CDR3 contains 15 residues. The CDR3: CASSLGSGGYEKLFF. CDR3 bases: TGTGCCAGCAGCTTAGGCTCCGGAGGGTATGAAAAACTGTTTTTT.

This chain connects TRBV4-3 to TRBJ1-5; D is unresolved. The CDR3 is 15 amino acids. Germline V CDR1 and CDR2: LGHNA, YSLEER. Between the trimmed V and J ends, which lost 0 bases and 0 bases, there was a span of 6 bases. CDR3 sequence: CASSQDDLSNQPQHF. The CDR3 DNA is TGCGCCAGCAGCCAAGATGACCTTAGCAATCAGCCCCAGCATTTT.

The DNA for the CDR3 is TGTGCCAGCAGCTTGGGTTCATTTCGGTTCTTC. This translates into CASSLGSFRFF. V gene TRBV5-4 combines with J gene TRBJ2-1, with D unclear. The length of the CDR3 is 11 residues. Germline V gene sequence: CDR1 SGHNT, CDR2 YYREEE (reference sequence). V shed 0 bases and J shed 15 bases, with 10 bases lying between them.

This clone was seen a single time. The V and J genes are TRBV4-2 and TRBJ2-5, with 8 positions matching TRBD2. The CDR3 length is 18 residues. Germline loops: CDR1 LGHNA, CDR2 YNFKEQ. V was clipped by 0 bases and J by 5 bases; unmatched bases: 14. The CDR3 loop reads CASSQDHGGAPPRETQYF. The CDR3 region has the DNA TGTGCCAGCAGCCAAGATCACGGGGGGGCCCCCCCGCGGGAGACCCAGTACTTC.

This clone was detected a few times. The J gene is TRBJ1-3, the V gene TRBV19, with a tentative D call TRBD1 (6 bases). V was shortened by 7 bases and J by 0 bases, with 19 bases between the two germline ends. The CDR3 sequence is 17 residues long. The germline CDR1 and CDR2 sequences are LNHDA and SQIVND (reference sequence). CDR3 sequence reads: CASTGFGDIASGNTIYF. The CDR3, as DNA: TGTGCCAGTACCGGATTCGGGGACATCGCCTCTGGAAACACCATATATTTT.